Below, 18 T cell receptor beta chains from the same sample are listed, as sequenced in a study of blood T cells in healthy people across ages. With a J-beta primer mix and a sample-barcoded 5' primer, a second PCR ran 7 to 11 cycles. TCRdb re-called the 5' RACE reads through MiXCR, storing one row per CDR3 protein. The sample includes over 700,000 distinct CDR3 sequences, less than 70% of them seen just once. Sequenced input: blood. These receptors originate from an elderly man in good health.

The J gene is TRBJ1-2, the V gene TRBV6-1; 7 bases align to TRBD1. The J segment lost 5 bases and the V segment lost 6 bases, leaving 12 bases of the junction unmatched. The CDR3 sequence is 15 residues long. Per germline, CDR1 MNHNS and CDR2 SASEGT. The CDR3: CASRSIPGTAYGYTF. The CDR3 DNA reads TGTGCCAGCAGATCGATTCCCGGGACAGCTTATGGCTACACCTTC.

This clonotype was observed a handful of times. The rearrangement joins TRBV20-1 to TRBJ2-7; TRBD2 is a possible D gene (7 bases). Germline-derived CDR1 and CDR2 are DFQATT and SNEGSKA (reference sequence). V was clipped by 5 bases and J by 3 bases, with 14 bases between them. This CDR3 comprises 13 residues. The chain's CDR3 is CSAPRRGGYEQYF. As DNA, the CDR3 is TGCAGTGCTCCCCGAAGGGGGGGCTACGAGCAGTACTTC.

There are a few counts of this clonotype. The chain recombines TRBV4-1 with TRBJ1-2, with 7 positions matching TRBD1. The V gene end was trimmed by 0 bases and the J gene end by 3 bases; junction bases not matched to a gene: 4. The CDR3 has 15 residues. The germline CDR1 and CDR2 sequences are MGHRA and YSYEKL. CDR3 region: CASSQDGGQDYGYTF. CDR3 sequence (DNA): TGCGCCAGCAGCCAAGATGGAGGACAGGACTATGGCTACACCTTC.

The V gene is TRBV25-1, the J gene TRBJ1-1; 8 bases fit TRBD1. Trimming took 1 base from V and 5 from J; bases not matched to a gene: 9. CDR1 MGHDK and CDR2 SYGVNS come from the germline V gene. This CDR3 is 16 amino acids long. CDR3 region: CASSEWNTQGGTEAFF. The CDR3 DNA reads as TGTGCCAGCAGTGAATGGAATACACAGGGGGGTACTGAAGCTTTCTTT.

This clonotype has more than one count but fewer than ten. CDR3 coding DNA: TGTGCCAGCAGCCCCCGGGGGACGCAAGAGACCCAGTACTTC. Amino acids: CASSPRGTQETQYF. The J gene is TRBJ2-5, the V gene TRBV5-5, with a weak D call TRBD2 (6 bases). CDR1 and CDR2 from the germline V gene are SGHKS and YYEKEE (reference sequence). Trimming cost V 4 bases and J 2 bases, with 12 bases left between them. The CDR3 is made up of 14 amino acids.

On this clonotype itself: A junction end diverges from the germline sequence, so it may reflect a read error. This chain links TRBV7-9 with TRBJ2-3; D gene uncertain. Germline V gene lookup returns CDR1 SEHNR and CDR2 FQNEAQ (reference sequence). The CDR3 has 16 amino acids. The CDR3 coding sequence is TGTGCCAGGAGCTCTCGGACCGCTCCTAGCACAGATACGCAGTATTTT. Translation: CARSSRTAPSTDTQYF.

This clonotype was detected only a few times. J is TRBJ1-2 and V is TRBV4-2; 9 bases map to TRBD1. J was trimmed by 2 bases and V by 0 bases; bases with no gene match: 7. Germline lookup yields CDR1 LGHNA and CDR2 YNFKEQ. This CDR3 has 17 residues. The chain's CDR3 is CASSQDVGTGMNYGYTF. The CDR3 DNA reads TGTGCCAGCAGCCAAGATGTGGGGACAGGGATGAACTATGGCTACACCTTC.

J is TRBJ2-5 and V is TRBV5-1; perhaps D is TRBD1 or TRBD2 (6 bases each). The germline CDR1 and CDR2 sequences are SGHRS and YFSETQ. This CDR3 is 14 amino acids long. Trimming removed 4 bases from V and 5 bases from J, with 15 bases in between. The CDR3 region has the DNA TGCGCCAGCAGCCCCGGGACGGGGGCCGAGACCCAGTACTTC. It translates to CASSPGTGAETQYF. Together with reference TRBV5-1 and TRBJ2-5, the CDR3 gives the full variable domain: KAGVTQTPRYLIKTRGQQVTLSCSPISGHRSVSWYQQTPGQGLQFLFEYFSETQRNKGNFPGRFSGRQFSNSRSEMNVSTLELGDSALYLCASSPGTGAETQYFGPGTRLLVL.

The chain recombines TRBV29-1 with TRBJ2-1; TRBD1 is a possible D gene (5 bases). Germline-derived CDR1 and CDR2 are SQVTM and ANQGSEA. V was cut by 7 bases and J by 0 bases, with 13 bases left in between. CDR3 length: 14 amino acids. CDR3 DNA sequence: TGCAGCGCCTCACAGGACCTCTCCTACAATGAGCAGTTCTTC. This encodes CSASQDLSYNEQFF.

The chain links TRBV7-8 to TRBJ2-3, with D tentatively TRBD2 (6 bases). Deletions cut 9 bases from V and 4 bases from J, with 26 bases between. Germline lookup yields CDR1 SGHVS and CDR2 FQNEAQ. The CDR3 is 17 residues long. The CDR3 is CASTTAATSFFADTQYF. CDR3 nucleotides: TGTGCCAGTACTACCGCGGCAACTAGCTTTTTCGCAGATACGCAGTATTTT.

The chain combines TRBV6-5 with TRBJ1-2, with a possible D match to TRBD1 (6 bases). V lost 0 bases to trimming and J lost 4 bases, with 12 bases between them. Germline loops: CDR1 MNHEY, CDR2 SVGAGI. There are 15 residues in the CDR3. As DNA, the CDR3 is TGTGCCAGCAGTTACTCACAGGGTCCGGGCTATGGCTACACCTTC. It specifies CASSYSQGPGYGYTF.

This chain joins TRBV20-1 and TRBJ2-7; D remains unclear. The end of the DNA fits TRBJ2-5 better, so the J call may be wrong. CDR3 length equals 12 residues. Germline-derived CDR1 and CDR2 are DFQATT and SNEGSKA (reference sequence). Here the CDR3 DNA reads TGCAGTGCGGACGTGGGCTTAGGGACCCAGTACTTC. Amino acid sequence: CSADVGLGTQYF.

DNA of the CDR3: TGTGCCAGCAGTTATCGGGACGGGAACTACGAGCAGTACTTC. Its translation: CASSYRDGNYEQYF. The gene calls are TRBV6-5 and TRBJ2-7; D assignment may be TRBD1 or TRBD2 (5 bases each). The CDR3 runs 14 residues. CDR1 is MNHEY and CDR2 is SVGAGI in the germline V gene. Trimming took 3 bases from V and 3 from J, leaving 12 bases between them.

By sample share, this clonotype is medium-sized. V and J are TRBV24-1 and TRBJ2-5; D ambiguous. Germline loops: CDR1 KGHDR, CDR2 SFDVKD. V dropped 3 bases and J dropped 5 bases, with 18 bases sitting between them. The CDR3 is 16 amino acids. The CDR3 sequence is CATSDPSTSGRETQYF. CDR3 nucleotide sequence: TGTGCCACCAGTGATCCCTCGACATCCGGGCGGGAGACCCAGTACTTC.

The V and J genes are TRBV28 and TRBJ2-4, with D tentatively TRBD1 (5 bases). Germline lookup yields CDR1 MDHEN and CDR2 SYDVKM. V lost 7 bases and J 2 bases, leaving 12 bases between the germline ends. The length of the CDR3 is 14 residues. Here the CDR3 reads CASNRSGSKNIQYF. The CDR3 nucleotides are TGTGCCAGCAATCGTTCAGGGTCCAAAAACATTCAGTACTTC.

This clonotype was seen a single time. J is TRBJ2-1 and V is TRBV6-6; 8 bases are a match to TRBD2. CDR3 length equals 13 residues. Germline V CDR1 and CDR2: MNHNY, SVGAGI (reference sequence). With V trimmed by 6 bases and J by 8 bases, 6 bases remained unmatched. The CDR3 reads CASRDSGIDEQFF. The DNA for the CDR3 is TGTGCCAGCAGGGATAGCGGGATCGATGAGCAGTTCTTC.

This clonotype was counted only a few times. V and J are TRBV24-1 and TRBJ1-2; D is ambiguous. V was pared by 7 bases and J by 6 bases, with 17 bases between. Germline CDR1 reads KGHDR; CDR2 reads SFDVKD. This CDR3 has 14 amino acids. The CDR3 DNA reads TGTGCCACCAGGCCAGGAAGCAACTACGATGGCTACACCTTC. Translation gives CATRPGSNYDGYTF.

V and J are TRBV29-1 and TRBJ2-7, with 9 bases that match TRBD2. Near its end, the DNA agrees better with TRBJ2-4, so the J call may be wrong. Germline V gene data show CDR1 as SQVTM and CDR2 as ANQGSEA. CDR3 length: 12 amino acids. The CDR3 loop is CSVLSGSDIQYF. The DNA of the CDR3 is TGCAGCGTCCTTAGCGGGAGTGACATTCAGTACTTC.